Below, 4 T cell receptor beta chains from the same sample are listed, as sequenced in a study of blood T cell repertoires in COVID-19. Using immunoSEQ multiplex PCR, the repertoire was profiled, and TCRdb retains in-frame clones only, with some absent. The profile shows fewer than 130,000 clones, 60% to 80% of them singletons. Sequenced input: peripheral blood. All receptors derive from a woman older than 75 with active or convalescent COVID-19.

The gene calls are TRBV19 and TRBJ1-5, with D hard to call. V was trimmed by 3 bases and J by 0 bases, leaving 9 bases between them. The germline gives CDR1 LNHDA, CDR2 SQIVND (reference sequence). The CDR3 is 15 residues long. The CDR3 DNA follows: TGTGCCAGTAGTATTTTTCGGTATAGCAATCAGCCCCAGCATTTT. As protein: CASSIFRYSNQPQHF.

The chain links TRBV18 to TRBJ2-3; 8 bases are a match to TRBD1. CDR3 length: 17 residues. CDR1 is KGHSH and CDR2 is LQKENI in the germline V gene. Losses at the gene ends were 6 bases for V and 0 bases for J; bases not matched to a gene: 11. The CDR3 sequence: CASSPTPQGASTDTQYF. CDR3 bases: TGTGCCAGCTCTCCGACTCCGCAGGGGGCTAGCACAGATACGCAGTATTTT.

This chain joins TRBV7-2 and TRBJ1-6; 12 positions match TRBD1. The V gene's germline CDR1 is SGHTA and CDR2 FQGNSA. With 5 bases clipped from V and 15 bases from J, the junction kept 11 bases outside the gene matches. The length of the CDR3 is 15 residues. The CDR3: CASSARDRGQALLHF. The CDR3 nucleotides are TGTGCCAGCAGCGCCCGGGACAGGGGGCAAGCTCTCCTCCACTTT.

V and J are TRBV28 and TRBJ2-1, with D possibly matching TRBD1 (6 bases). Germline V gives CDR1 MDHEN, CDR2 SYDVKM. V dropped 3 bases and J dropped 0 bases, with 18 bases sitting between them. The CDR3 is made up of 18 amino acids. DNA for the CDR3: TGTGCCAGCAGTTTCGTGGCAGGGGCATCATCCTCCTACAATGAGCAGTTCTTC. Protein product: CASSFVAGASSSYNEQFF.